The 3 T cell receptor beta chains below were found in one sample sequenced in a study of blood T cell repertoires in COVID-19. Sequencing used immunoSEQ multiplex PCR; TCRdb keeps in-frame clones, though not all of them. The table has fewer than 70,000 clones, around 83% seen once; the top ten hold more than 5%. The material sequenced was peripheral blood. These receptors originate from a woman aged 60-70 years with acute or convalescent COVID-19.

The rearrangement links TRBV21-1 to TRBJ1-4. TRBV21-1 has pseudogene status. There are 14 residues in the CDR3. For the CDR3, the DNA is TGTGCCAGCAGCATCAAGCCATGTGCGGAAAAACTGTTTTTT. This translates into CASSIKPCAEKLFF.

This chain uses TRBV29-1 with TRBJ2-1; 7 nucleotides agree with TRBD2. Trimming at V came to 4 bases and at J to 6 bases, leaving 0 bases not matched to a gene. CDR1 and CDR2 (germline): SQVTM, ANQGSEA. CDR3 length: 11 amino acids. For the CDR3, the DNA is TGCAGCGTTGGCGGGAGCAATGAGCAGTTCTTC. Translated, it gives CSVGGSNEQFF.

This chain links TRBV2 with TRBJ2-1; 7 positions agree with TRBD2. Germline CDR1 is SNHLY and CDR2 is FYNNEI. The CDR3 spans 15 residues. The J segment lost 4 bases and the V segment lost 0 bases, leaving 3 bases of the junction unmatched. The CDR3 loop reads CASSEASGVYNEQFF. The CDR3 coding sequence is TGTGCCAGCAGTGAAGCGAGCGGGGTGTACAATGAGCAGTTCTTC. The variable domain in full, completed from reference TRBV2 and TRBJ2-1, reads EPEVTQTPSHQVTQMGQEVILRCVPISNHLYFYWYRQILGQKVEFLVSFYNNEISEKSEIFDDQFSVERPDGSNFTLKIRSTKLEDSAMYFCASSEASGVYNEQFFGPGTRLTVL.